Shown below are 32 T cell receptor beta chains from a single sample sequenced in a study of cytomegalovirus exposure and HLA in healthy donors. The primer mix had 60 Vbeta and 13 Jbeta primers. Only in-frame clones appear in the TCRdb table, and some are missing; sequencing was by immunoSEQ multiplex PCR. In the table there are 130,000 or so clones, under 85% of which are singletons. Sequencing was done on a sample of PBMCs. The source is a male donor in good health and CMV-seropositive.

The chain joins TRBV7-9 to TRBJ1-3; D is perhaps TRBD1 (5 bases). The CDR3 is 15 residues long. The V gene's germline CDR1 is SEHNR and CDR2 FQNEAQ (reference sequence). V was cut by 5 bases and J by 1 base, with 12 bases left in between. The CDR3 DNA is TGTGCCAGCAGCCGGATGACAGAATCTGGAAACACCATATATTTT. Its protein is CASSRMTESGNTIYF.

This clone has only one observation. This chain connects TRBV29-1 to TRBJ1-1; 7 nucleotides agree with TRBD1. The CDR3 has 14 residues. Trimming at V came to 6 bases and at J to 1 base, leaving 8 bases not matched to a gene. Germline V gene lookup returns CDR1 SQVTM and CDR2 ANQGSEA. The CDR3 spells CSVVTGLGNTEAFF. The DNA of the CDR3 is TGCAGCGTAGTGACAGGGCTGGGGAACACTGAAGCTTTCTTT.

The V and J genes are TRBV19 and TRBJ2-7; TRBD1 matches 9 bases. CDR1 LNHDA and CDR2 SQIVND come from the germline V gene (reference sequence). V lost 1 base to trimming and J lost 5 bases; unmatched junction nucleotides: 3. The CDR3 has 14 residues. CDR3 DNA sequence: TGTGCCAGTAGTATAGGGACAGGGGTGAACGAGCAGTACTTC. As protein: CASSIGTGVNEQYF.

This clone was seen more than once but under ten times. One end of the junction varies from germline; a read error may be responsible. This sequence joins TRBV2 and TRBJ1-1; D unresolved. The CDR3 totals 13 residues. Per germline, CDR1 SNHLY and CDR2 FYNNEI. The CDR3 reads CASSDPRNNEAFF. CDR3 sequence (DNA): TGTGCCAGCAGTGATCCCAGGAACAATGAAGCTTTCTTT.

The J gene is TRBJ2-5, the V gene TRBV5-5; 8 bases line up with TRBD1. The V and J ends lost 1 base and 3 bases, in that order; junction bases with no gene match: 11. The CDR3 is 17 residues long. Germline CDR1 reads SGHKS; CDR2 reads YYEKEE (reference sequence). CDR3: CASSLIGRTGIKETQYF. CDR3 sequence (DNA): TGTGCCAGCAGCTTGATCGGCAGGACAGGGATTAAAGAGACCCAGTACTTC. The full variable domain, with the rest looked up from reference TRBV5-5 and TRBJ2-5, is DAGVTQSPTHLIKTRGQQVTLRCSPISGHKSVSWYQQVLGQGPQFIFQYYEKEERGRGNFPDRFSARQFPNYSSELNVNALLLGDSALYLCASSLIGRTGIKETQYFGPGTRLLVL.

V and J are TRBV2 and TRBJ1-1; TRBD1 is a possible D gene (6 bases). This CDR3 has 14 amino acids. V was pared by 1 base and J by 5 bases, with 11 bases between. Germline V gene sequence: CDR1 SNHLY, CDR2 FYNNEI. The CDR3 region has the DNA TGTGCCAGCAGTGAAGTAGGGGGTCGGACTGAAGCTTTCTTT. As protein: CASSEVGGRTEAFF.

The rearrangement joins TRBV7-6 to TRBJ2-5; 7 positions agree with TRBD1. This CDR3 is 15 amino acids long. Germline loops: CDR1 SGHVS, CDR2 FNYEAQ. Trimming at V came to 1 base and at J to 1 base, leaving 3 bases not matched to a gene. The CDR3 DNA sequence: TGTGCCAGCAGCTTAGTGGGGACAGCCCAAGAGACCCAGTACTTC. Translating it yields CASSLVGTAQETQYF.

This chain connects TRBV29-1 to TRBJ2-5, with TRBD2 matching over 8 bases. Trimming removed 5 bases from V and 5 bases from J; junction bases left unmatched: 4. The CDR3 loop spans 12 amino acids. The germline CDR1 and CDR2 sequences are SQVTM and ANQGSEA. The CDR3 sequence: CSVLSGSETQYF. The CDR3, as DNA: TGCAGCGTTCTAAGCGGGAGTGAGACCCAGTACTTC.

The CDR3 DNA is TGCGCCAGCAGCTTGAGGGACTGGGGACAGACTTACGAGCAGTACTTC. Its translation is CASSLRDWGQTYEQYF. The chain uses TRBV5-1 and TRBJ2-7, with D possibly matching TRBD1 (7 bases). Germline CDR1 reads SGHRS; CDR2 reads YFSETQ. This CDR3 is built from 16 residues. V lost 1 base to trimming and J lost 4 bases, with 18 bases between them.

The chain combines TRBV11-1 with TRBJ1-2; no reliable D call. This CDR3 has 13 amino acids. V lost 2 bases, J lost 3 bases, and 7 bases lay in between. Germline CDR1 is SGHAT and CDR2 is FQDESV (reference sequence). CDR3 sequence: CASSLSQYYGYTF. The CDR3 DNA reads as TGTGCCAGCAGCTTATCACAGTACTATGGCTACACCTTC.

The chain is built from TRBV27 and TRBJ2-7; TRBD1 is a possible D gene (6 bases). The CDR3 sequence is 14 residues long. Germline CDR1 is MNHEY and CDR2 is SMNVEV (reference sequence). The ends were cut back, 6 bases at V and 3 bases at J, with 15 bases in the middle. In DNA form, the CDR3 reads TGTGCCAGCAGACCAACAGGGATACTCTACGAGCAGTACTTC. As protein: CASRPTGILYEQYF.

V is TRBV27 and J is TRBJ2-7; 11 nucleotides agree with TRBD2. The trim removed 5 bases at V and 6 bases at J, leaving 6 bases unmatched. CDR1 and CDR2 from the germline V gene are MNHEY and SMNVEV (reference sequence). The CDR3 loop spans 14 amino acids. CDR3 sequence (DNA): TGTGCCAGCAGTATACTAGCGGGAGTTGGCGAGCAGTACTTC. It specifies CASSILAGVGEQYF.

The CDR3 spells CASSFPGGTAGYTF. CDR3 in DNA: TGTGCCAGCAGCTTTCCTGGGGGGACAGCAGGCTACACCTTC. The gene calls are TRBV7-2 and TRBJ1-2, with 7 nucleotides matching TRBD1. V lost 3 bases, J lost 8 bases, and 9 bases stayed unmatched. Germline CDR1 is SGHTA and CDR2 is FQGNSA. This CDR3 contains 14 residues.

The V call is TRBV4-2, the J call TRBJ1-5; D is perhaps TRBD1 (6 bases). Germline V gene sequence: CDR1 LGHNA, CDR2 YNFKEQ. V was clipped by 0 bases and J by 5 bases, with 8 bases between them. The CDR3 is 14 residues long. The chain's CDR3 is CASSQEGGDQPQHF. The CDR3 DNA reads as TGTGCCAGCAGCCAAGAAGGGGGGGATCAGCCCCAGCATTTT.

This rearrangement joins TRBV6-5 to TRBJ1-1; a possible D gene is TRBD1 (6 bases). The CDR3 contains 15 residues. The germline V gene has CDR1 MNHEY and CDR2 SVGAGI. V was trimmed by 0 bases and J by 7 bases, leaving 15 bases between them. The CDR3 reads CASSYSSTGPFEAFF. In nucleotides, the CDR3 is TGTGCCAGCAGTTACTCGTCGACAGGACCCTTTGAAGCTTTCTTT.

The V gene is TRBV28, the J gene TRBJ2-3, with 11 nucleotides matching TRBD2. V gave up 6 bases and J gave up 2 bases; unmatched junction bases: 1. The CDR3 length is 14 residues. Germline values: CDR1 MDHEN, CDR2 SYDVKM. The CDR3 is CASRTSGDTDTQYF. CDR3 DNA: TGTGCCAGCAGGACTAGCGGGGACACAGATACGCAGTATTTT.

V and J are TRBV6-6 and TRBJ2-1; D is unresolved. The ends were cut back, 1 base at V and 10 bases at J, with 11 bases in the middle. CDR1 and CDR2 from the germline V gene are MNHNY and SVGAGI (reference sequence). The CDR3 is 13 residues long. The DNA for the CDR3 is TGTGCCAGCAGTTACTTCCCTCCGGAGGAGCAGTTCTTC. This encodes CASSYFPPEEQFF.

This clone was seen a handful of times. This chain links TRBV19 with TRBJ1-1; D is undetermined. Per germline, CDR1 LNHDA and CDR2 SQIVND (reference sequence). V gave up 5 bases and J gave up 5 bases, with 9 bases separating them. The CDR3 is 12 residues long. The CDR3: CASSFLGTEAFF. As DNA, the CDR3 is TGTGCCAGTAGTTTCCTCGGGACTGAAGCTTTCTTT. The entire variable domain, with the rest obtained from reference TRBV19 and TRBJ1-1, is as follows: DGGITQSPKYLFRKEGQNVTLSCEQNLNHDAMYWYRQDPGQGLRLIYYSQIVNDFQKGDIAEGYSVSREKKESFPLTVTSAQKNPTAFYLCASSFLGTEAFFGQGTRLTVV.

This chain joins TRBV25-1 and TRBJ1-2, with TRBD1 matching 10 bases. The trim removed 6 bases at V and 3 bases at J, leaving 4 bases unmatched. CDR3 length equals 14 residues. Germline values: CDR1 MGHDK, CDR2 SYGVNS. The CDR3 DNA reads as TGTGCCAGCAGCCCGGGACAGGGGCACTATGGCTACACCTTC. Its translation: CASSPGQGHYGYTF.

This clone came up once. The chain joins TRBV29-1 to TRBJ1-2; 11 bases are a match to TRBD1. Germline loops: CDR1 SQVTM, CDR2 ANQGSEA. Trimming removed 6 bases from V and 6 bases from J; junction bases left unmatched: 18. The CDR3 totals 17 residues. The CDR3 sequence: CSVRMRGQGGSEDGYTF. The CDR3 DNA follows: TGCAGCGTCCGGATGCGGGGACAGGGGGGTAGCGAGGATGGCTACACCTTC.

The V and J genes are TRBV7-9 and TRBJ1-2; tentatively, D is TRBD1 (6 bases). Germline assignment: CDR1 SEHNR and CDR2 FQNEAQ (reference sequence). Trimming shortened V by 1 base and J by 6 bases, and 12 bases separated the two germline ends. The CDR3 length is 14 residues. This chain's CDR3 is CASSLEQGFNGYTF. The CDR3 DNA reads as TGTGCCAGCAGCTTAGAGCAGGGGTTTAATGGCTACACCTTC.

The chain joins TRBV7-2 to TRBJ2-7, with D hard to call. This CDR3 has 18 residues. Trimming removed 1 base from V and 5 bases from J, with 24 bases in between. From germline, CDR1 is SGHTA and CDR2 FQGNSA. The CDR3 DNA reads TGTGCCAGCAGCTTAGGGTTTGCGGTAGACTCGCGTTCCAACGAGCAGTACTTC. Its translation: CASSLGFAVDSRSNEQYF.

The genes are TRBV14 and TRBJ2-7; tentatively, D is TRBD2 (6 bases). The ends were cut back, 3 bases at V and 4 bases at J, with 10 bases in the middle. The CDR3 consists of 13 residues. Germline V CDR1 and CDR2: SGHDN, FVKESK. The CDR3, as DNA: TGTGCCAGCAGCCACGGGGGTAATTACGAGCAGTACTTC. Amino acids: CASSHGGNYEQYF.

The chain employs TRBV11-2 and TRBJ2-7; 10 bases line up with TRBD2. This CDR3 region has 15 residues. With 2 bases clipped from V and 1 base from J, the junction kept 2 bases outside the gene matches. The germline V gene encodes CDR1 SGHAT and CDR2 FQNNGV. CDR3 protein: CASSLRTSGSYEQYF. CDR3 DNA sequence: TGTGCCAGCAGCTTAAGGACTAGCGGTTCCTACGAGCAGTACTTC.

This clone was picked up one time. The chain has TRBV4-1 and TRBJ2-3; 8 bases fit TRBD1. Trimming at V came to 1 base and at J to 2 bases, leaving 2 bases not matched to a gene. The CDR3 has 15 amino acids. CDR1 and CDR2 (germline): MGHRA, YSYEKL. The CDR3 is CASSQVTGDTDTQYF. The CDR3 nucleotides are TGCGCCAGCAGCCAAGTGACAGGGGACACAGATACGCAGTATTTT.

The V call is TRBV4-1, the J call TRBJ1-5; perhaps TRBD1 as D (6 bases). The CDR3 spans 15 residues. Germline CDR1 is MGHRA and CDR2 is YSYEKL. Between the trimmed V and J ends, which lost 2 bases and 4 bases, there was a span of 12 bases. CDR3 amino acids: CASSQREGGNQPQHF. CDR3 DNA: TGCGCCAGCAGCCAACGTGAGGGGGGGAATCAGCCCCAGCATTTT.

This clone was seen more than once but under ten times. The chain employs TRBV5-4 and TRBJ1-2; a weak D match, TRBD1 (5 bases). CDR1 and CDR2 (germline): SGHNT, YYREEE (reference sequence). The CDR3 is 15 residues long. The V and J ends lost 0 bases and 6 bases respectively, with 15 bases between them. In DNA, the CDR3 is TGTGCCAGCAGCTTGGGTCAGGGCTTCTCTAATGGCTACACCTTC. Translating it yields CASSLGQGFSNGYTF.

CDR3 bases: TGTGCCAGCAGCGCCCTGGGGCGGGGGGTCAATGAGCAGTTCTTC. Amino acid sequence: CASSALGRGVNEQFF. J is TRBJ2-1 and V is TRBV9, with TRBD2 matching over 8 bases. The J segment lost 6 bases and the V segment lost 3 bases, leaving 8 bases of the junction unmatched. There are 15 residues in the CDR3. Germline CDR1 and CDR2: SGDLS and YYNGEE.

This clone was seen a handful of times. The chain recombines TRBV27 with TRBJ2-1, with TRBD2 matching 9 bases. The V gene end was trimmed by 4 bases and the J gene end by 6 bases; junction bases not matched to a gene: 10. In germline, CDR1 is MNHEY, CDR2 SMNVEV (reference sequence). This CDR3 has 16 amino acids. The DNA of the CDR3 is TGTGCCAGCAGTTCCTCTGGACTAGCGAGGCCCAATGAGCAGTTCTTC. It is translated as CASSSSGLARPNEQFF.

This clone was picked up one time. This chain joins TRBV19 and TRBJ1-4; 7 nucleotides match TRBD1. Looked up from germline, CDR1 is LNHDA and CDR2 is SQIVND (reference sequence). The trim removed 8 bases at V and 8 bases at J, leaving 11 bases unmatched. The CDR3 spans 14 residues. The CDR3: CASSQQTGKEKLFF. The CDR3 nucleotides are TGTGCCAGTTCTCAACAGACAGGGAAAGAAAAACTGTTTTTT. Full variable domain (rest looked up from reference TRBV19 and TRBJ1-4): DGGITQSPKYLFRKEGQNVTLSCEQNLNHDAMYWYRQDPGQGLRLIYYSQIVNDFQKGDIAEGYSVSREKKESFPLTVTSAQKNPTAFYLCASSQQTGKEKLFFGSGTQLSVL.

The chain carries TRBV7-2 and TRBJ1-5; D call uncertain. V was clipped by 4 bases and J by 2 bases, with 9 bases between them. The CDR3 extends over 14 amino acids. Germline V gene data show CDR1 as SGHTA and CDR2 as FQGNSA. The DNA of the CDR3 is TGTGCCAGCAGCTCCGGTGTGGGCAATCAGCCCCAGCATTTT. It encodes CASSSGVGNQPQHF.

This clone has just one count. CDR3 region: CASSNSGSSYEQYF. The CDR3 DNA sequence: TGTGCCAGCAGTAATAGCGGGTCCTCCTACGAGCAGTACTTC. The gene calls are TRBV6-5 and TRBJ2-7; 7 bases are shared with TRBD2. Germline V gene data show CDR1 as MNHEY and CDR2 as SVGAGI. This CDR3 region has 14 residues. Trimming cost V 5 bases and J 0 bases; bases outside gene matches: 4.